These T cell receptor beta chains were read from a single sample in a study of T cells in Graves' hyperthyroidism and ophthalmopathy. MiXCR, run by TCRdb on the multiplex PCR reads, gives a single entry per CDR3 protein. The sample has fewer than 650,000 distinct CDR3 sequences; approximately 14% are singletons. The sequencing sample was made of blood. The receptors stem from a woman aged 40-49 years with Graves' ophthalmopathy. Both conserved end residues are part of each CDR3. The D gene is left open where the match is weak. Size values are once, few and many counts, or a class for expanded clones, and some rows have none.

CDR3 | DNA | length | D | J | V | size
CASSESVTIWEELFF | TGTGCCAGCAGTGAAAGTGTGACCATCTGGGAGGAGCTGTTTTTT | 15 | . | TRBJ2-2 | TRBV6-1 | many
CASSVKSGSYNEQFF | TGTGCCAGCAGTGTCAAAAGCGGGAGCTACAATGAGCAGTTCTTC | 15 | TRBD2 | TRBJ2-1 | TRBV6-2/TRBV6-3 | few
CASSLSFDLAGYNEQFF | TGTGCCAGCAGTTTGAGCTTCGACCTAGCGGGCTACAATGAGCAGTTCTTC | 17 | TRBD2 | TRBJ2-1 | TRBV12-3/TRBV12-4 | few
CASSYSRGGNYGYTF | TGTGCCAGCAGTTACTCGAGAGGAGGGAATTATGGCTACACCTTC | 15 | . | TRBJ1-2 | TRBV6-2/TRBV6-3 | many
CASSRTGTSGRESYEQYF | TGTGCCAGCAGCCGTACCGGGACTAGCGGGAGGGAAAGCTACGAGCAGTACTTC | 18 | TRBD2 | TRBJ2-7 | TRBV11-2 | many
CSVGRDLYEQYF | TGCAGCGTGGGCCGGGACCTCTACGAGCAGTACTTC | 12 | . | TRBJ2-7 | TRBV29-1 | many
CASSLGLGGESNYGYTF | TGTGCCAGCAGCTTAGGCCTTGGTGGGGAATCTAACTATGGCTACACCTTC | 17 | . | TRBJ1-2 | TRBV11-1 | few
CASSLVGFQPQHF | TGTGCCAGCAGTTTAGTTGGGTTTCAGCCCCAGCATTTT | 13 | . | TRBJ1-5 | TRBV28 | .
CASSRLRGGTFTEAFF | TGTGCCAGCAGCCGTCTGCGGGGGGGAACCTTTACTGAAGCTTTCTTT | 16 | . | TRBJ1-1 | TRBV4-2 | .
CASEQGGEQFF | TGTGCCAGCGAACAAGGGGGAGAGCAGTTCTTC | 11 | . | TRBJ2-1 | TRBV12-3/TRBV12-4 | many
CASSPYPQGHEQYF | TGTGCCAGCAGTCCATACCCCCAGGGCCACGAGCAGTACTTC | 14 | . | TRBJ2-7 | TRBV28 | many
CSVATGSSYEQYF | TGCAGCGTGGCGACAGGGAGTAGCTACGAGCAGTACTTC | 13 | TRBD1 | TRBJ2-7 | TRBV29-1 | many
CASSGGQGAKNIQYF | TGTGCCAGCAGTGGAGGACAGGGTGCCAAAAACATTCAGTACTTC | 15 | TRBD1 | TRBJ2-4 | TRBV2 | many
CASSLSGAYGYTF | TGTGCCAGCAGTCTGTCTGGAGCCTATGGCTACACCTTC | 13 | . | TRBJ1-2 | TRBV27 | many
CATSPELGANVLTF | TGTGCCACCTCCCCGGAGCTTGGGGCCAACGTCCTGACTTTC | 14 | . | TRBJ2-6 | TRBV28 | few
CASKPRGRVANYGYTF | TGTGCCAGCAAACCGAGGGGGAGGGTGGCTAACTATGGCTACACCTTC | 16 | . | TRBJ1-2 | TRBV28 | many
CASSSLGETQYF | TGTGCCAGCAGTTCGCTTGGGGAGACCCAGTACTTC | 12 | . | TRBJ2-5 | TRBV6-1 | many
CASSLRTVLEETQYF | TGTGCCAGCAGCCTACGGACAGTGCTTGAGGAGACCCAGTACTTC | 15 | . | TRBJ2-5 | TRBV11-1 | many